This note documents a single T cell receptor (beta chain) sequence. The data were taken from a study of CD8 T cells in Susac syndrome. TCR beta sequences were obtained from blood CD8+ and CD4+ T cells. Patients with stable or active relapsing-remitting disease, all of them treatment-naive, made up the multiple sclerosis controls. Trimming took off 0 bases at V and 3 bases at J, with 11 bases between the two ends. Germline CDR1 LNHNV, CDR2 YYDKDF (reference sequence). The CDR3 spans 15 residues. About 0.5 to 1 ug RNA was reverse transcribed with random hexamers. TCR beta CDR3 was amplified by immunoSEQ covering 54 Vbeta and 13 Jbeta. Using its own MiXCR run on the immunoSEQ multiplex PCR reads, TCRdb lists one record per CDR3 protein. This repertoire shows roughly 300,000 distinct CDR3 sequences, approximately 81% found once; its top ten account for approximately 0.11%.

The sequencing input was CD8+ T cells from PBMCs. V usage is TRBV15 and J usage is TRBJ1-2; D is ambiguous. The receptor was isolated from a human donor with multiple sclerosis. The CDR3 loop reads CATSRDNRVYYGYTF. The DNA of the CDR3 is TGTGCCACCAGCAGAGATAATAGGGTGTACTATGGCTACACCTTC.